This entry lists 25 T cell receptor beta chains sequenced from one sample in a study of T cell responses to AZD1222 COVID-19 vaccine. Using immunoSEQ multiplex PCR, the repertoire was profiled, and TCRdb retains in-frame clones only, with some absent. The repertoire consists of 84,000 or so clones, with around 86% occurring once and the leading ten covering roughly 7.9%. The material sequenced was peripheral blood, taken on day 0 of AZD1222 vaccination. These receptors were obtained from an adult in good health.

CDR3 coding DNA: TGTGCCAGCACTTTCTCGCCGGGGTACGACAATCAGCCCCAGCATTTT. Encoded protein: CASTFSPGYDNQPQHF. The chain joins TRBV2 to TRBJ1-5; D is unresolved. The CDR3 totals 16 residues. Trimming removed 7 bases at V and 3 bases at J, with 19 bases between. Germline V gene sequence: CDR1 SNHLY, CDR2 FYNNEI.

V is TRBV9 and J is TRBJ2-3; D unresolved. The germline V and J ends were trimmed by 4 bases and 4 bases, with 10 bases remaining between them. The CDR3 extends over 13 amino acids. The germline V gene has CDR1 SGDLS and CDR2 YYNGEE. Here the CDR3 reads CASSLIGPDTQYF. The CDR3 coding sequence is TGTGCCAGCAGCCTAATCGGCCCAGATACGCAGTATTTT.

This clone was seen only a few times. J is TRBJ2-7 and V is TRBV29-1; D possibly matches TRBD1 or TRBD2 (5 bases each). This CDR3 is built from 14 residues. V was trimmed by 6 bases and J by 0 bases, leaving 15 bases between them. Per the germline V gene, CDR1 is SQVTM and CDR2 is ANQGSEA. CDR3 sequence reads: CSVLRDPNSYEQYF. In DNA, the CDR3 is TGCAGCGTCCTCCGGGACCCCAACTCCTACGAGCAGTACTTC.

J is TRBJ1-5 and V is TRBV7-2; D perhaps matches TRBD1 (6 bases). The germline V gene encodes CDR1 SGHTA and CDR2 FQGNSA. V was shortened by 5 bases and J by 4 bases, with 12 bases between the two germline ends. This CDR3 is 14 amino acids long. CDR3 coding DNA: TGTGCCAGCAGCGCGTATACAGGGAATCAGCCCCAGCATTTT. As protein: CASSAYTGNQPQHF.

The rearrangement joins TRBV7-2 to TRBJ2-3; no definite D call. The CDR3 has 13 residues. Looked up from germline, CDR1 is SGHTA and CDR2 is FQGNSA. Trimming cost V 2 bases and J 6 bases, with 9 bases left between them. CDR3 residues: CASSLRISDTQYF. CDR3 coding DNA: TGTGCCAGCAGCTTAAGGATAAGCGATACGCAGTATTTT.

This sequence joins TRBV19 and TRBJ2-5; D gene ambiguous. The DNA matches TRBJ2-7 better at its end, which makes the J call doubtful. Germline CDR1 and CDR2: LNHDA and SQIVND (reference sequence). The length of the CDR3 is 15 residues. CDR3 coding DNA: TGTGCCAGTAGTATCGCCGTGAGGTTTTCCTACGAGCAGTACTTC. This translates into CASSIAVRFSYEQYF.

The gene calls are TRBV6-5 and TRBJ2-7; D gene uncertain. The CDR3 sequence is 15 residues long. V was cut by 5 bases and J by 0 bases, with 14 bases left in between. The V gene's germline CDR1 is MNHEY and CDR2 SVGAGI. The CDR3 sequence: CASSRSPAVSYEQYF. In DNA, the CDR3 is TGTGCCAGCAGTCGGTCCCCGGCGGTCTCCTACGAGCAGTACTTC.

The V and J genes are TRBV28 and TRBJ2-7; no firm D call. Per germline, CDR1 MDHEN and CDR2 SYDVKM. CDR3 length equals 13 residues. Trimming cost V 3 bases and J 5 bases, with 11 bases left between them. The CDR3 loop is CASSFNNGDEQYF. Written as DNA, the CDR3 is TGTGCCAGCAGTTTCAACAACGGCGACGAGCAGTACTTC.

The chain joins TRBV5-1 to TRBJ2-3; 11 bases match TRBD2. Germline loops: CDR1 SGHRS, CDR2 YFSETQ. V was clipped by 0 bases and J by 6 bases; unmatched bases: 9. The CDR3 runs 17 residues. The CDR3 loop is CASSLGGTSGSRDTQYF. The DNA of the CDR3 is TGCGCCAGCAGCTTGGGGGGGACTAGCGGCTCAAGGGATACGCAGTATTTT.

The V gene is TRBV5-1, the J gene TRBJ1-4; D is unresolved. Trimming removed 4 bases at V and 0 bases at J, with 7 bases between. Germline CDR1 SGHRS, CDR2 YFSETQ. The CDR3 contains 14 residues. The CDR3 spells CASSPVTTNEKLFF. The CDR3 region has the DNA TGCGCCAGCAGCCCCGTTACAACTAATGAAAAACTGTTTTTT.

This rearrangement joins TRBV4-3 to TRBJ2-2; weak D call: TRBD2 (5 bases). The CDR3 length is 14 residues. Per germline, CDR1 LGHNA and CDR2 YSLEER. Deletions cut 1 base from V and 13 bases from J, with 16 bases between. The CDR3 region has the DNA TGCGCCAGCAGCCAAGGCCAGACGGGTGGAGGGCTGTTTTTT. Amino acids: CASSQGQTGGGLFF.

For this clone: Germline is not matched at one junction end, which may reflect a read error. Other DNA sequences in the sample encode the same CDR3. V and J are TRBV24-1 and TRBJ2-7; 10 bases map to TRBD1. The CDR3 consists of 14 residues. Germline CDR1 reads KGHDR; CDR2 reads SFDVKD. The CDR3, as DNA: TGTGCCACCAGTAGTCCCGGGACAGGGGACGAGCAGTACTTT. It is translated as CATSSPGTGDEQYF.

This chain joins TRBV3-1 (or the pseudogene TRBV3-2) and TRBJ1-5; D remains ambiguous. The CDR3 is 17 amino acids. Trimming stripped 7 bases from V and 0 bases from J, with 19 bases between. Germline lookup yields CDR1 LGHDT and CDR2 YNNKEL (reference sequence). Written as DNA, the CDR3 is TGTGCCAGCATTTCAAAAACAGACCCACATAGCAATCAGCCCCAGCATTTT. Amino acid sequence: CASISKTDPHSNQPQHF.

J is TRBJ1-1 and V is TRBV12-5; 7 nucleotides match TRBD1. CDR3 length equals 11 residues. J was trimmed by 11 bases and V by 4 bases; bases with no gene match: 4. CDR1 and CDR2 (germline): LGHNT, FRNRAP. CDR3 sequence reads: CASGSGQKAFF. The DNA for the CDR3 is TGTGCTAGTGGTTCGGGACAGAAGGCTTTCTTT. Complete variable domain (other parts from reference TRBV12-5 and TRBJ1-1): DARVTQTPRHKVTEMGQEVTMRCQPILGHNTVFWYRQTMMQGLELLAYFRNRAPLDDSGMPKDRFSAEMPDATLATLKIQPSEPRDSAVYFCASGSGQKAFFGQGTRLTVV.

This clone was detected once. The rearrangement joins TRBV19 to TRBJ2-6; D remains ambiguous. The CDR3 is made up of 16 amino acids. The germline V and J ends were trimmed by 0 bases and 0 bases, with 6 bases remaining between them. CDR1 LNHDA and CDR2 SQIVND come from the germline V gene (reference sequence). The CDR3 DNA reads as TGTGCCAGTAGTATAGACTTATACTCTGGGGCCAACGTCCTGACTTTC. Protein sequence: CASSIDLYSGANVLTF.

The CDR3 sequence: CASSLLILWGISYNEQFF. CDR3 in DNA: TGTGCCAGCAGCTTGTTAATTCTCTGGGGAATCTCCTACAATGAGCAGTTCTTC. The chain carries TRBV5-5 and TRBJ2-1; D is unclear. The CDR3 contains 18 residues. The germline CDR1 and CDR2 sequences are SGHKS and YYEKEE (reference sequence). Trimming cost V 1 base and J 0 bases, with 17 bases left between them. The full variable domain, completed using reference TRBV5-5 and TRBJ2-1, is DAGVTQSPTHLIKTRGQQVTLRCSPISGHKSVSWYQQVLGQGPQFIFQYYEKEERGRGNFPDRFSARQFPNYSSELNVNALLLGDSALYLCASSLLILWGISYNEQFFGPGTRLTVL.

This clone has just a few counts. V gene TRBV28 combines with J gene TRBJ1-6; D gene unclear. Germline V CDR1 and CDR2: MDHEN, SYDVKM. The CDR3 consists of 13 residues. V lost 3 bases and J lost 5, with 5 bases in between. Written as DNA, the CDR3 is TGTGCCAGCAGTTTTTCAAATAATTCACCCCTCCACTTT. This gives the protein CASSFSNNSPLHF.

This chain joins TRBV7-8 and TRBJ1-5, with D perhaps matching TRBD1 (5 bases). Germline CDR1 is SGHVS and CDR2 is FQNEAQ. This CDR3 is built from 15 residues. Trimming removed 5 bases at V and 5 bases at J, with 16 bases between. As DNA, the CDR3 is TGTGCCAGCAGCCTGCTCAGGGTCGCGGATCAGCCCCAGCATTTT. Its translation is CASSLLRVADQPQHF.

The rearrangement joins TRBV27 to TRBJ1-4, with TRBD1 as a possible D gene (5 bases). Trimming took 2 bases from V and 8 from J, leaving 9 bases between them. This CDR3 has 13 residues. Germline V gives CDR1 MNHEY, CDR2 SMNVEV (reference sequence). The CDR3 sequence is CASSLRGEEKLFF. The DNA of the CDR3 is TGTGCCAGCAGTTTAAGGGGAGAGGAAAAACTGTTTTTT.

This clone was counted a few times. This chain joins TRBV10-3 and TRBJ2-2; 7 nucleotides align to TRBD2. The ends lost 3 bases at V and 5 bases at J; junction bases unmatched: 6. Germline values: CDR1 ENHRY, CDR2 SYGVKD. This CDR3 is built from 15 residues. The CDR3 DNA is TGTGCCATCAGTGAATTCGCGGGAGAAACCGGGGAGCTGTTTTTT. Protein: CAISEFAGETGELFF.

The J gene is TRBJ1-1, the V gene TRBV11-3; 7 positions agree with TRBD1. This CDR3 is 12 amino acids long. Germline CDR1 and CDR2: SGHNT and YENEEA. J lost 5 bases, V lost 4 bases, and 1 base had no gene match. The CDR3, as DNA: TGTGCCAGCAGCTCCAGGGGGACTGAAGCTTTCTTT. It encodes CASSSRGTEAFF.

This chain joins TRBV19 and TRBJ2-5; 7 bases fit TRBD1. The CDR3 runs to 16 residues. Germline CDR1 is LNHDA and CDR2 is SQIVND (reference sequence). V lost 10 bases and J lost 3; bases outside the gene matches: 17. The CDR3 DNA follows: TGTGCCACCAGAAGCCCCCCCGGACAGGAAGAAGAGACCCAGTACTTC. It translates to CATRSPPGQEEETQYF.

The CDR3 reads CASAQGETYGYTF. The CDR3 DNA is TGTGCCAGCGCGCAGGGGGAAACCTATGGCTACACCTTC. The chain carries TRBV27 and TRBJ1-2; 7 positions agree with TRBD1. This CDR3 contains 13 residues. V trimming: 8 bases; J trimming: 4 bases; junction bases outside the gene matches: 7. The germline V gene encodes CDR1 MNHEY and CDR2 SMNVEV (reference sequence).

V gene TRBV5-1 combines with J gene TRBJ2-1, with 7 bases matching TRBD2. Per germline, CDR1 SGHRS and CDR2 YFSETQ. Trimming took 0 bases from V and 4 from J; bases not matched to a gene: 4. The CDR3 loop spans 15 amino acids. The CDR3 sequence: CASSLGAGEYNEQFF. For the CDR3, the DNA is TGCGCCAGCAGCTTGGGGGCGGGAGAGTACAATGAGCAGTTCTTC.

This chain joins TRBV3-1 (or the pseudogene TRBV3-2) and TRBJ2-2; D possibly corresponds to TRBD2 (6 bases). Germline CDR1 and CDR2: LGHDT and YNNKEL (reference sequence). CDR3 size: 14 residues. V shed 4 bases and J shed 1 base, with 7 bases lying between them. The CDR3 spells CASSRGGNTGELFF. In nucleotides, the CDR3 is TGTGCCAGCAGCCGGGGAGGGAACACCGGGGAGCTGTTTTTT.